This TCR beta chain was captured in a study of blood T cell repertoires in COVID-19. Study information: The cDNA or gDNA used as material had been derived from T cells, B-cell-depleted T cells, or PBMCs.

This table comes from immunoSEQ multiplex PCR, and its TCRdb copy is limited to in-frame clones, with some not included. The sample carries roughly 100,000 clones, 91% recorded once. The sample consisted of peripheral blood. The TCR comes from a man between 50 and 59 years old with acute or convalescent COVID-19.

CDR3 bases: TGTGCCAGCAGTCCCACTAGCGTAAACACCGGGGAGCTGTTTTTT. Protein sequence: CASSPTSVNTGELFF. V is TRBV6-5 and J is TRBJ2-2, with 7 positions matching TRBD2. Germline values: CDR1 MNHEY, CDR2 SVGAGI. J was trimmed by 2 bases and V by 5 bases; bases with no gene match: 5. The CDR3 length is 15 residues.